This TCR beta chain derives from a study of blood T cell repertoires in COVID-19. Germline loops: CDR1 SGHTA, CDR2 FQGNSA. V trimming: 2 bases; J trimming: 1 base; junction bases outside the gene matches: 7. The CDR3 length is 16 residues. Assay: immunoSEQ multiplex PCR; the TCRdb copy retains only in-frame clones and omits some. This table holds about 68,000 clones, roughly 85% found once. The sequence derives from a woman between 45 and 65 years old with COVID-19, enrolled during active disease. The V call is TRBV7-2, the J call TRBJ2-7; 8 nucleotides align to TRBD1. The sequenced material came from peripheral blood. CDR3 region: CASSLRSGTGSYEQYF. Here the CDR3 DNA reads TGTGCCAGCAGCTTAAGGTCCGGGACAGGTTCCTACGAGCAGTACTTC.